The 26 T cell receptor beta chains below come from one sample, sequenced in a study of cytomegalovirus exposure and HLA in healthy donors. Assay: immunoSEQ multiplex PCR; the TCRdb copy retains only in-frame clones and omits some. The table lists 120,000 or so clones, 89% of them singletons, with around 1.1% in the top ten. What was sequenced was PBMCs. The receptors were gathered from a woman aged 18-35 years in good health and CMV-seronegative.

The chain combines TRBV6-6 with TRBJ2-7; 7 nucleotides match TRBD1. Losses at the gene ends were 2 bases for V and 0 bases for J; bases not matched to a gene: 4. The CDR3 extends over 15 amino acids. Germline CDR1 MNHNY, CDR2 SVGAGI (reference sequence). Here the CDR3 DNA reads TGTGCCAGCAGTTACGGGACAGCTCCCTCCTACGAGCAGTACTTC. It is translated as CASSYGTAPSYEQYF.

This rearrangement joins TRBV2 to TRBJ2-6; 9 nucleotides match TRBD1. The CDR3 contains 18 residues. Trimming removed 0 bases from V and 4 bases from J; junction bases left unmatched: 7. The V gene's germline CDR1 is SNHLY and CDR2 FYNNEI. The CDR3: CASSEAQGAFSGANVLTF. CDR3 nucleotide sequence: TGTGCCAGCAGTGAAGCACAGGGGGCGTTTTCCGGGGCCAACGTCCTGACTTTC.

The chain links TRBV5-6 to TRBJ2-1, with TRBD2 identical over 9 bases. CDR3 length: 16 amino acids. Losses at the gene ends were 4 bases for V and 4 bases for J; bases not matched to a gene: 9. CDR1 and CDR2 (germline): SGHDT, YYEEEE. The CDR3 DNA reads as TGTGCCAGCAGCGGCCGACTAGCGGAGCTATACAATGAGCAGTTCTTC. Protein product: CASSGRLAELYNEQFF.

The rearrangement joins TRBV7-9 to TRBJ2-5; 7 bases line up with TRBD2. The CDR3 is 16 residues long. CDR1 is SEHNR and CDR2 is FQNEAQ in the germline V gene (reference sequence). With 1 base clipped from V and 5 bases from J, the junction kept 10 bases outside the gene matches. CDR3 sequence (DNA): TGTGCCAGCAGCTTAGGGTCCGGACTAGATTTGGAGACCCAGTACTTC. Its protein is CASSLGSGLDLETQYF.

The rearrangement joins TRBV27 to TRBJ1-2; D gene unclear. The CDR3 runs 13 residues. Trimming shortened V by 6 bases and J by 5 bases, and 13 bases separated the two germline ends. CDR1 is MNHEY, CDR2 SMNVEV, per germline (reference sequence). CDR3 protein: CASRGLTGYGYTF. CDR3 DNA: TGTGCCAGCAGAGGACTAACGGGGTATGGCTACACCTTC.

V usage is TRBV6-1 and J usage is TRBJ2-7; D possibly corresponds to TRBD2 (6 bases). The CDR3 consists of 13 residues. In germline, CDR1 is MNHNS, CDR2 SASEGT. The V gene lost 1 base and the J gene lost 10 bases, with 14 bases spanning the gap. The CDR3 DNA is TGTGCCAGCAGTGAAGAGGGAGGCGTAAGACAGTACTTC. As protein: CASSEEGGVRQYF.

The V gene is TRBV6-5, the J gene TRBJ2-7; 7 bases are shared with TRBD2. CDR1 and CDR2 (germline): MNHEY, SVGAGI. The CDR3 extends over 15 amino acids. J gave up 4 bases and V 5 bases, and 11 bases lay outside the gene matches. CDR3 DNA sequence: TGTGCCAGCAGTCCCCCGACGGGAGGAACATACGAGCAGTACTTC. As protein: CASSPPTGGTYEQYF.

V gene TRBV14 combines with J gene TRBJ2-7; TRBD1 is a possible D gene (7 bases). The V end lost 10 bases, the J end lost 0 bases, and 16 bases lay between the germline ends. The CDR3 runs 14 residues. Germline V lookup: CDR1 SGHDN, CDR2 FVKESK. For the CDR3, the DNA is TGTGCCACCTCCGGAGGGGGCCCCTCCTACGAGCAGTACTTC. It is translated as CATSGGGPSYEQYF.

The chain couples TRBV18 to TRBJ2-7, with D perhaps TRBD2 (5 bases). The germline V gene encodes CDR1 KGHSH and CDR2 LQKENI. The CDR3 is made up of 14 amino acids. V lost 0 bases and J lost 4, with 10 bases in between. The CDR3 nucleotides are TGTGCCAGCTCACCACCTACTAGTGGGTACGAGCAGTACTTC. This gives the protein CASSPPTSGYEQYF.

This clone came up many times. CDR3 DNA sequence: TGTGCCAGCAGTTACATCCGGTCCTACGAGCAGTACTTC. This codes for CASSYIRSYEQYF. This chain connects TRBV6-5 to TRBJ2-7; no reliable D call. The CDR3 is 13 amino acids. CDR1 is MNHEY, CDR2 SVGAGI, per germline. Trimming pared 2 bases from V and 1 base from J, leaving 6 bases between.

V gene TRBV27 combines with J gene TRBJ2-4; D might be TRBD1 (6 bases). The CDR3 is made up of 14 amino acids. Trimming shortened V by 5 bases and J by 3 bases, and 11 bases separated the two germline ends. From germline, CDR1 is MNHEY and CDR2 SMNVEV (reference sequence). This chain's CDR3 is CASSHADSKNIQYF. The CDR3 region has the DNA TGTGCCAGCAGTCACGCGGACAGCAAAAACATTCAGTACTTC.

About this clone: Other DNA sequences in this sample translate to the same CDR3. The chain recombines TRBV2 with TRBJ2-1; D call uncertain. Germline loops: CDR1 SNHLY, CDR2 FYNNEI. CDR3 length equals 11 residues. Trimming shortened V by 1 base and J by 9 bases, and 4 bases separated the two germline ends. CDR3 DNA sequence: TGTGCCAGCAGTGAAGGCGGTGAGCAGTTCTTC. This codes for CASSEGGEQFF.

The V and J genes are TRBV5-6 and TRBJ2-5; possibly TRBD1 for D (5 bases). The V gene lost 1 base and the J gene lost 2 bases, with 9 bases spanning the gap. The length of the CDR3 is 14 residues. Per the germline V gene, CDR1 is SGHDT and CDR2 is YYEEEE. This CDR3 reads CASSLMAGQETQYF. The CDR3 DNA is TGTGCCAGCAGCTTGATGGCAGGGCAAGAGACCCAGTACTTC.

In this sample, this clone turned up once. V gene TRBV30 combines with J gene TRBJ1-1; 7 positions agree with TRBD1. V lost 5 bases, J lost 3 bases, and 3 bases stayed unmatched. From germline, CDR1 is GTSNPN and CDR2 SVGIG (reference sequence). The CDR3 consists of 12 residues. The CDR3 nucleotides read TGTGCCTGGGGGACAGTGTACACTGAAGCTTTCTTT. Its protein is CAWGTVYTEAFF. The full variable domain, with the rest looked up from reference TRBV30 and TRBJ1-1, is SQTIHQWPATLVQPVGSPLSLECTVEGTSNPNLYWYRQAAGRGLQLLFYSVGIGQISSEVPQNLSASRPQDRQFILSSKKLLLSDSGFYLCAWGTVYTEAFFGQGTRLTVV.

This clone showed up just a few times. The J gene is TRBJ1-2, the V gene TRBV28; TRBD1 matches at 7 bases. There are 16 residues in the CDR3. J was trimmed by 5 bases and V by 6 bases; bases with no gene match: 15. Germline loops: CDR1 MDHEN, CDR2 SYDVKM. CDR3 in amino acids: CASSTRGQEGTYGYTF. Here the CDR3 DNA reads TGTGCCAGCAGCACTAGAGGACAGGAGGGAACATATGGCTACACCTTC.

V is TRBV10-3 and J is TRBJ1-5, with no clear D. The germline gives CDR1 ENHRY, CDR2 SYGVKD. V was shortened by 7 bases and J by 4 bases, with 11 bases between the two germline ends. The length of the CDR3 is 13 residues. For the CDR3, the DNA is TGTGCCATCACCCCGGACTCGAATCAGCCCCAGCATTTT. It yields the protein CAITPDSNQPQHF.

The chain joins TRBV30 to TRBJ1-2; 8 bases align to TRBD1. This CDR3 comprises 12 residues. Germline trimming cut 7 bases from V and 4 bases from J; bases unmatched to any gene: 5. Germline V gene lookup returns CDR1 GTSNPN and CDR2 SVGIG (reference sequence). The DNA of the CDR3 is TGTGCCTCCAAAGACAGGGGCTATGGCTACACCTTC. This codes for CASKDRGYGYTF.

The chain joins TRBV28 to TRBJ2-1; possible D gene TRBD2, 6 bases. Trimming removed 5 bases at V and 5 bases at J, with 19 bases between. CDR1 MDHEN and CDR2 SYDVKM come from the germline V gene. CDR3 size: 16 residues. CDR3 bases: TGTGCCAGCAGTCCCTCTTATGGGGGGAAGAACAATGAGCAGTTCTTC. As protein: CASSPSYGGKNNEQFF.

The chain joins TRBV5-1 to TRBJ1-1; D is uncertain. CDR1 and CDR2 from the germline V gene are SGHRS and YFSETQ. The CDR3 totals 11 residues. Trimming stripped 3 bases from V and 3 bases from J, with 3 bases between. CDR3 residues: CASSSYTEAFF. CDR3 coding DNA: TGCGCCAGCAGCTCCTACACTGAAGCTTTCTTT.

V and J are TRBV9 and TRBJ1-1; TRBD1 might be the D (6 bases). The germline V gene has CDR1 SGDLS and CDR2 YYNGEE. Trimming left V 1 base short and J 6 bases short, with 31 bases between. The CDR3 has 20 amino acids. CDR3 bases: TGTGCCAGCAGCGTACTAGGGCAATCAGGGGAGAAGAGATCGATCGCTGAAGCTTTCTTT. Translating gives CASSVLGQSGEKRSIAEAFF.

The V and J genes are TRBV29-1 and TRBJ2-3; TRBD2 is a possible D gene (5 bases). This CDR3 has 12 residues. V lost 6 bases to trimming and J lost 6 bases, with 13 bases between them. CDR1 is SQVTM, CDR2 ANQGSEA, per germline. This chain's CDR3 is CSVRLRGDTQYF. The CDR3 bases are TGCAGCGTGCGACTTAGAGGGGATACGCAGTATTTT.

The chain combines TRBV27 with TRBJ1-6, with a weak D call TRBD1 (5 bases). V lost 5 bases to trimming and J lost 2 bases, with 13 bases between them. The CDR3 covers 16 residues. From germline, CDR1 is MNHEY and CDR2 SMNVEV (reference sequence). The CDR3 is CASSPGWGTYNSPLHF. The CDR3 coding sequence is TGTGCCAGCAGTCCCGGGTGGGGCACCTATAATTCACCCCTCCACTTT.

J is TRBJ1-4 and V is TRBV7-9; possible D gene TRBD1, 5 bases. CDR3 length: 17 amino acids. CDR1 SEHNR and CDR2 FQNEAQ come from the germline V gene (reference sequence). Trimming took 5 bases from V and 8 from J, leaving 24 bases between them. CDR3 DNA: TGTGCCAGCAGCACGGTTCCGCAGATCCAGGGATTGGAAAAACTGTTTTTT. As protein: CASSTVPQIQGLEKLFF.

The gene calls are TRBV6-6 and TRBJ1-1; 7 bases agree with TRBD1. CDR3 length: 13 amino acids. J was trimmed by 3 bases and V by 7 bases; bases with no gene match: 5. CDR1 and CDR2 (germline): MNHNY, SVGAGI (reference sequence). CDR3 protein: CASIGDSYTEAFF. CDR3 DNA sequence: TGTGCCAGCATCGGGGACAGTTACACTGAAGCTTTCTTT.

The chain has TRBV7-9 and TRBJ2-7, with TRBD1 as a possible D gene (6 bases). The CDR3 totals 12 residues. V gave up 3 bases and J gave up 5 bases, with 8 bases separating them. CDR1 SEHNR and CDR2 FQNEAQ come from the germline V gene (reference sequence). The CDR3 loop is CASSFEGDEQYF. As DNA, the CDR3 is TGTGCCAGCAGCTTTGAGGGGGACGAGCAGTACTTC.

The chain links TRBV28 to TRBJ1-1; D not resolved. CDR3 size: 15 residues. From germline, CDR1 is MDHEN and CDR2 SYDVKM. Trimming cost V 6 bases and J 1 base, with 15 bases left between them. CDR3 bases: TGTGCCAGCAGACTACCTCAGTCGGGGAACACTGAAGCTTTCTTT. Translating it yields CASRLPQSGNTEAFF.